Reported below is one T cell receptor (beta chain). This record belongs to a study of blood T cell repertoires in COVID-19. Study details: The United States, Italy and Spain provided the acute and convalescent COVID-19 samples.

Those enrolled in Seattle joined during active infection and were followed longitudinally afterward. Method: immunoSEQ multiplex PCR; TCRdb's copy keeps in-frame clones and lacks some. Seen here are 150,000 to 200,000 clones, around 90% observed once, and the top ten hold around 5%. The CDR3 is made up of 15 amino acids. V was pared by 2 bases and J by 2 bases, with 10 bases between. CDR1 is LNHDA and CDR2 is SQIVND in the germline V gene (reference sequence). The TCR originated in a man aged 18 to 29 with COVID-19, enrolled during active disease. The genes are TRBV19 and TRBJ1-5, with a possible D match to TRBD1 (5 bases). Sample: peripheral blood. CDR3 DNA: TGTGCCAGTAGTATAAAGGGGTTAGGCAATCAGCCCCAGCATTTT. It encodes CASSIKGLGNQPQHF.